The 21 T cell receptor beta chains reported below all come from one sample, sequenced in a study of T cells after posttransplantation cyclophosphamide. The method was immunoSEQ multiplex PCR; TCRdb's version includes in-frame clones alone and lacks a portion of them. The data hold about 20,000 clones, with approximately 97% observed a single time. The naive gate required viable CD3+CD4+ or CD3+CD8+ cells with CCR7+CD45RA+CD45RO-CD95-CD27+CD28+ phenotype. Sample: naive CD4+ T cells sorted from PBMCs. All receptors come from a man aged 50 to 60 in good health, CMV-negative, and a related stem cell transplant donor.

The chain employs TRBV5-1 and TRBJ1-1, with no clear D. The CDR3 contains 15 residues. The ends were cut back, 0 bases at V and 1 base at J, with 10 bases in the middle. The germline gives CDR1 SGHRS, CDR2 YFSETQ. CDR3 region: CASSLGLAGNTEAFF. CDR3 coding DNA: TGCGCCAGCAGCTTGGGGCTGGCGGGGAACACTGAAGCTTTCTTT.

This rearrangement joins TRBV6-5 to TRBJ1-1; D remains unclear. CDR1 is MNHEY, CDR2 SVGAGI, per germline. Trimming stripped 0 bases from V and 2 bases from J, with 10 bases between. There are 15 residues in the CDR3. In nucleotides, the CDR3 is TGTGCCAGCAGTTACTCTGGAGGGCCCAACACTGAAGCTTTCTTT. As protein: CASSYSGGPNTEAFF.

This chain uses TRBV9 with TRBJ1-1, with a weak D call TRBD1 (5 bases). The CDR3 sequence is 13 residues long. The germline V gene has CDR1 SGDLS and CDR2 YYNGEE. Trimming shortened V by 7 bases and J by 1 base, and 11 bases separated the two germline ends. CDR3 in amino acids: CASRGGANTEAFF. Written as DNA, the CDR3 is TGTGCCAGCCGGGGGGGTGCGAACACTGAAGCTTTCTTT.

The chain employs TRBV6-1 and TRBJ1-2; TRBD1 matches 8 bases. The CDR3 contains 12 residues. The germline CDR1 and CDR2 sequences are MNHNS and SASEGT. The J segment lost 12 bases and the V segment lost 4 bases, leaving 7 bases of the junction unmatched. CDR3 protein: CASSATDRGHTF. The CDR3 nucleotides are TGTGCCAGCAGTGCTACCGACAGGGGCCACACCTTC.

The chain links TRBV18 to TRBJ2-3; D is unclear. V was clipped by 2 bases and J by 0 bases, with 9 bases between them. The CDR3 extends over 15 amino acids. Germline loops: CDR1 KGHSH, CDR2 LQKENI. The CDR3 loop is CASSPRQESTDTQYF. The CDR3 DNA sequence: TGTGCCAGCTCACCAAGACAAGAGAGCACAGATACGCAGTATTTT.

CDR3 in DNA: TGTGCCAGCAGTTTGGAAGCGTACCCGGGGTACAATGAGCAGTTCTTC. Translating gives CASSLEAYPGYNEQFF. V usage is TRBV27 and J usage is TRBJ2-1, with D tentatively TRBD2 (5 bases). This CDR3 has 16 amino acids. The V end lost 3 bases, the J end lost 4 bases, and 16 bases lay between the germline ends. The germline V gene has CDR1 MNHEY and CDR2 SMNVEV (reference sequence).

J is TRBJ1-1 and V is TRBV19; 8 nucleotides agree with TRBD1. Germline assignment: CDR1 LNHDA and CDR2 SQIVND (reference sequence). The CDR3 spans 14 residues. The V and J ends lost 3 bases and 4 bases, in that order; junction bases with no gene match: 4. Here the CDR3 reads CASSIRTGGTEAFF. CDR3 sequence (DNA): TGTGCCAGTAGTATTCGAACAGGGGGCACTGAAGCTTTCTTT. Variable domain in full (rest from reference TRBV19 and TRBJ1-1): DGGITQSPKYLFRKEGQNVTLSCEQNLNHDAMYWYRQDPGQGLRLIYYSQIVNDFQKGDIAEGYSVSREKKESFPLTVTSAQKNPTAFYLCASSIRTGGTEAFFGQGTRLTVV.

The V call is TRBV9, the J call TRBJ1-2; D ambiguous. With 4 bases removed from V and 4 bases from J, the gap between germline ends came to 17 bases. The germline V gene has CDR1 SGDLS and CDR2 YYNGEE. This CDR3 has 15 amino acids. CDR3 region: CASSSTPRLIYGYTF. The CDR3, as DNA: TGTGCCAGCAGCTCGACCCCCCGACTTATCTATGGCTACACCTTC.

The rearrangement uses TRBV6-6 and TRBJ2-7, with 9 nucleotides matching TRBD2. The germline V gene encodes CDR1 MNHNY and CDR2 SVGAGI (reference sequence). This CDR3 has 16 amino acids. The trim removed 2 bases at V and 1 base at J, leaving 6 bases unmatched. The CDR3 region has the DNA TGTGCCAGCAGTTACAGGGCTAGCGGGAAATCCTACGAGCAGTACTTC. Amino acids: CASSYRASGKSYEQYF.

The chain is built from TRBV1 and TRBJ2-1; TRBD2, the table's D call, lacks a check against the DNA. TRBV1 constitutes a pseudogene. This CDR3 is 15 amino acids long. In DNA form, the CDR3 reads TGCACCAGCATCCTAGCGGGAGATCGTTCTGTTGAGCAGTTCTTC. Residues: CTSILAGDRSVEQFF.

The chain employs TRBV18 and TRBJ2-6; TRBD2 matches 10 bases. This CDR3 has 17 residues. Germline CDR1 KGHSH, CDR2 LQKENI. The V segment lost 0 bases and the J segment 3 bases; nucleotides outside the gene matches: 2. The CDR3 nucleotides are TGTGCCAGCTCACCACCTCTAGCGGGAGTTGGGGCCAACGTCCTGACTTTC. This gives the protein CASSPPLAGVGANVLTF.

The chain combines TRBV5-1 with TRBJ1-2; D is uncertain. The length of the CDR3 is 13 residues. The V and J ends lost 5 bases and 0 bases respectively, with 8 bases between them. Germline V gene lookup returns CDR1 SGHRS and CDR2 YFSETQ. The CDR3 sequence is CASSLESNYGYTF. DNA of the CDR3: TGCGCCAGCAGTCTCGAGTCTAACTATGGCTACACCTTC.

This chain connects TRBV9 to TRBJ2-3, with D perhaps TRBD1 (5 bases). V gave up 1 base and J gave up 3 bases, with 9 bases separating them. The CDR3 totals 14 residues. The germline gives CDR1 SGDLS, CDR2 YYNGEE. The CDR3 bases are TGTGCCAGCAGCGTACGGCCAGGGACAGATACGCAGTATTTT. Translating it yields CASSVRPGTDTQYF.

The chain combines TRBV5-1 with TRBJ2-3; 9 bases are a match to TRBD1. CDR1 is SGHRS, CDR2 YFSETQ, per germline. This CDR3 has 11 residues. Losses at the gene ends were 7 bases for V and 11 bases for J; bases not matched to a gene: 5. CDR3 DNA: TGCGCCAGCTGGGGACAGGGTGGGCAGTATTTT. It specifies CASWGQGGQYF.

The rearrangement uses TRBV5-6 and TRBJ1-6, with 7 bases that match TRBD1. Germline CDR1 reads SGHDT; CDR2 reads YYEEEE. The CDR3 is 16 residues long. After removal of 2 bases from V and 6 bases from J, the junction contained 8 bases not matched to a gene. CDR3 sequence: CASSFFGTAINSPLHF. In nucleotides, the CDR3 is TGTGCCAGCAGCTTTTTCGGGACAGCGATTAATTCACCCCTCCACTTT.

Remarks on this clone: The junction and the germline gene differ at one end; a read error may be behind it. The chain recombines TRBV7-7 with TRBJ2-7, with 10 bases identical to TRBD2. This CDR3 spans 13 amino acids. Per germline, CDR1 SSHAT and CDR2 FNYEAQ (reference sequence). The CDR3, as DNA: TGTGCTAGCAGCTCGGGACTAGCGAACGAGCAGTACTTC. It encodes CASSSGLANEQYF.

Only one count was recorded for this clone. The CDR3 spells CASSLVRGRRGEAFF. The DNA of the CDR3 is TGTGCCAGCAGCTTAGTGCGGGGGCGTAGGGGTGAAGCTTTCTTT. The chain is built from TRBV7-2 and TRBJ1-1; possibly TRBD1 for D (6 bases). With 1 base removed from V and 7 bases from J, the gap between germline ends came to 16 bases. The CDR3 contains 15 residues. Germline values: CDR1 SGHTA, CDR2 FQGNSA.

The chain combines TRBV27 with TRBJ2-2; 7 nucleotides line up with TRBD2. Germline assignment: CDR1 MNHEY and CDR2 SMNVEV (reference sequence). Losses at the gene ends were 6 bases for V and 3 bases for J; bases not matched to a gene: 4. CDR3 size: 14 residues. In DNA form, the CDR3 reads TGTGCCAGCAGGACTAGCCCGTACACCGGGGAGCTGTTTTTT. Translating gives CASRTSPYTGELFF.

The chain couples TRBV19 to TRBJ1-2; 8 nucleotides match TRBD1. J was trimmed by 5 bases and V by 5 bases; bases with no gene match: 19. The CDR3 covers 18 residues. Germline lookup yields CDR1 LNHDA and CDR2 SQIVND (reference sequence). CDR3 DNA sequence: TGTGCCAGTAGTCAACCCCCGGGGACAGGACCTCTCGGGTATGGCTACACCTTC. This encodes CASSQPPGTGPLGYGYTF.

This clone was detected only once. The chain joins TRBV19 to TRBJ2-2; TRBD2 is a possible D gene (7 bases). This CDR3 has 14 amino acids. Trimming removed 7 bases from V and 6 bases from J, with 15 bases in between. Germline values: CDR1 LNHDA, CDR2 SQIVND (reference sequence). As DNA, the CDR3 is TGTGCCAGTACCGGGGGGCAGCATTCCGGGGAGCTGTTTTTT. Its protein is CASTGGQHSGELFF. Combining the CDR3 with reference TRBV19 and TRBJ2-2 gives the whole variable domain DGGITQSPKYLFRKEGQNVTLSCEQNLNHDAMYWYRQDPGQGLRLIYYSQIVNDFQKGDIAEGYSVSREKKESFPLTVTSAQKNPTAFYLCASTGGQHSGELFFGEGSRLTVL.

This clone was observed once. This chain links TRBV7-3 with TRBJ2-3; tentatively, D is TRBD1 (6 bases). With 1 base removed from V and 2 bases from J, the gap between germline ends came to 10 bases. This CDR3 is built from 15 residues. Germline values: CDR1 SGHTA, CDR2 FQGTGA. The CDR3 loop reads CASSLMGAYTDTQYF. The CDR3 DNA is TGTGCCAGCAGCTTAATGGGGGCGTACACAGATACGCAGTATTTT.